These 30 T cell receptor beta chains were sequenced from one sample in a study of regulatory T cells in long-lasting Graves disease. This sample's time point: persistent/refractory GD, antithyroid drugs over 5 years with positive TRAb. PBMC-extracted RNA yielded the TCR library. HTBI primers from iRepertoire and Arm-PCR of CDR3 regions yielded the TCR beta libraries. Via MiXCR, TCRdb re-called the multiplex PCR reads, giving one row per CDR3 protein. The sample has 700,000 or so distinct CDR3 sequences; about 30% are singletons. Material: peripheral blood mononuclear cells (PBMCs), obtained when the disease was refractory, from a patient treated with antithyroid drugs. All receptors derive from a female donor with Graves disease.

The gene calls are TRBV20-1 and TRBJ1-2; tentatively, D is TRBD1 (5 bases). Germline CDR1 and CDR2: DFQATT and SNEGSKA (reference sequence). The CDR3 spans 20 residues. V gave up 0 bases and J gave up 3 bases, with 29 bases separating them. Here the CDR3 DNA reads TGCAGTGCTAGAGATGAGCAGGGTTCTTGGATTCCACACCCCTACTATGGCTACACCTTC. Its translation is CSARDEQGSWIPHPYYGYTF.

J is TRBJ1-1 and V is TRBV5-1; 11 bases map to TRBD1. After removal of 5 bases from V and 5 bases from J, the junction contained 5 bases not matched to a gene. Germline CDR1 and CDR2: SGHRS and YFSETQ. This CDR3 has 14 amino acids. The CDR3 loop reads CASSRTGGFTEAFF. The CDR3 nucleotides are TGCGCCAGCAGTCGGACAGGGGGCTTTACTGAAGCTTTCTTT.

With respect to this clonotype: An end of the junction does not agree with germline; a read error may underlie this. The J gene is TRBJ2-7, the V gene TRBV3-1, with D maybe TRBD2 (6 bases). There are 15 residues in the CDR3. The germline V gene encodes CDR1 LGHDT and CDR2 YNNKEL (reference sequence). CDR3: CASSQDETRVNEQHF. For the CDR3, the DNA is TGTGCCAGCAGCCAAGATGAGACTAGGGTCAACGAGCAGCACTTC.

This clonotype was observed a handful of times. V is TRBV28 and J is TRBJ1-2; the D gene is possibly TRBD1 (5 bases). The CDR3 totals 14 residues. CDR1 is MDHEN and CDR2 is SYDVKM in the germline V gene. The germline V and J ends were trimmed by 7 bases and 2 bases, with 14 bases remaining between them. The CDR3: CASTSGGNNYGYTF. In DNA, the CDR3 is TGTGCCAGCACCTCCGGGGGGAACAACTATGGCTACACCTTC.

This clonotype has a handful of counts. The CDR3 is CAWSVIGRYEAFF. CDR3 bases: TGTGCCTGGAGTGTCATCGGCCGGTATGAAGCTTTCTTT. The rearrangement uses TRBV30 and TRBJ1-1, with unresolved D. Germline V gene lookup returns CDR1 GTSNPN and CDR2 SVGIG (reference sequence). This CDR3 region has 13 residues. The V end was cut by 0 bases, the J end by 7 bases, with 12 bases between.

This clonotype showed up just a few times. The rearrangement uses TRBV28 and TRBJ2-5; D perhaps matches TRBD2 (5 bases). The V gene's germline CDR1 is MDHEN and CDR2 SYDVKM. V lost 3 bases and J lost 2, with 22 bases in between. The length of the CDR3 is 18 residues. The CDR3 spells CASSFWESFLANQETQYF. In DNA, the CDR3 is TGTGCCAGCAGTTTTTGGGAGAGTTTCTTGGCGAATCAAGAGACCCAGTACTTC.

V is TRBV19 and J is TRBJ1-1; D gene ambiguous. Germline CDR1 LNHDA, CDR2 SQIVND (reference sequence). This CDR3 spans 15 amino acids. Trimming pared 1 base from V and 2 bases from J, leaving 11 bases between. Here the CDR3 DNA reads TGTGCCAGTAGTATAGGTGCAGCCCTTAACACTGAAGCTTTCTTT. Translation gives CASSIGAALNTEAFF.

The J gene is TRBJ1-1, the V gene TRBV4-1, with a possible D match to TRBD1 (6 bases). Trimming stripped 6 bases from V and 7 bases from J, with 9 bases between. The CDR3 runs to 11 residues. Looked up from germline, CDR1 is MGHRA and CDR2 is YSYEKL. The CDR3 DNA reads TGCGCCAGCAGTGGGGGCCGTGAAGCTTTCTTT. It specifies CASSGGREAFF.

In its sample, this clonotype was seen a few times. This chain connects TRBV6-2 or TRBV6-3 to TRBJ1-5, with 11 bases identical to TRBD1. The CDR3 totals 16 residues. V was pared by 6 bases and J by 0 bases, with 4 bases of the junction left unmatched. In germline, CDR1 is MNHEY, CDR2 SVGEGT. This CDR3 is CASRAGQGASNQPQHF. In nucleotides, the CDR3 is TGTGCCAGCAGGGCTGGACAGGGGGCTAGCAATCAGCCCCAGCATTTT.

The chain has TRBV6-1 and TRBJ1-1, with D uncertain. Trimming shortened V by 7 bases and J by 1 base, and 10 bases separated the two germline ends. The CDR3 is 13 amino acids. The germline gives CDR1 MNHNS, CDR2 SASEGT. CDR3 DNA sequence: TGTGCCAGCAAATCCCGGGGGAACACTGAAGCTTTCTTT. Translating gives CASKSRGNTEAFF.

The gene calls are TRBV27 and TRBJ2-7; D not resolved. Looked up from germline, CDR1 is MNHEY and CDR2 is SMNVEV (reference sequence). This CDR3 region has 13 residues. The V and J ends lost 5 bases and 3 bases respectively, with 11 bases between them. The CDR3, as DNA: TGTGCCAGCAGTATGGTCGGAAGCTACGAGCAGTACTTC. This encodes CASSMVGSYEQYF.

The V and J genes are TRBV9 and TRBJ2-3, with TRBD2 matching over 8 bases. J gave up 3 bases and V 1 base, and 4 bases lay outside the gene matches. Looked up from germline, CDR1 is SGDLS and CDR2 is YYNGEE. This CDR3 contains 15 residues. The CDR3 DNA reads as TGTGCCAGCAGCGTAACAACTAGCGGTACAGATACGCAGTATTTT. Its protein is CASSVTTSGTDTQYF.

In this sample, this clonotype turned up a few times. This chain links TRBV28 with TRBJ1-4; no reliable D call. With 6 bases removed from V and 8 bases from J, the gap between germline ends came to 10 bases. This CDR3 is 12 amino acids long. Germline V gene lookup returns CDR1 MDHEN and CDR2 SYDVKM. The CDR3 DNA reads TGTGCCAGCAGCACCGCGGGCGAAAAACTGTTTTTT. Residues: CASSTAGEKLFF.

This chain connects TRBV6-1 to TRBJ2-7, with a tentative D call TRBD1 (6 bases). Germline CDR1 reads MNHNS; CDR2 reads SASEGT. The V gene lost 6 bases and the J gene lost 4 bases, with 16 bases spanning the gap. The CDR3 length is 14 residues. The CDR3 DNA is TGTGCCAGCAGCCGAACAGGGTTCCCTTACGAGCAGTACTTC. Amino acids: CASSRTGFPYEQYF.

This chain links TRBV11-2 with TRBJ2-7, with 7 bases lining up with TRBD2. J gave up 3 bases and V 3 bases, and 11 bases lay outside the gene matches. Germline V gives CDR1 SGHAT, CDR2 FQNNGV. This CDR3 contains 16 residues. The CDR3 reads CASSFPQWRERYEQYF. DNA for the CDR3: TGTGCCAGCAGCTTCCCTCAGTGGCGGGAGCGCTACGAGCAGTACTTC.

This clonotype appeared a few times. The V gene is TRBV7-9, the J gene TRBJ1-2, with D perhaps TRBD1 (6 bases). V dropped 5 bases and J dropped 4 bases, with 20 bases sitting between them. This CDR3 has 16 residues. Looked up from germline, CDR1 is SEHNR and CDR2 is FQNEAQ (reference sequence). CDR3 nucleotides: TGTGCCAGCAGCGAGGGGGGGCAGGCTGTTCGCTATGGCTACACCTTC. It yields the protein CASSEGGQAVRYGYTF.

The rearrangement uses TRBV12-3 or TRBV12-4 and TRBJ1-4, with TRBD1 as a possible D gene (6 bases). CDR3 size: 16 residues. Trimming took 4 bases from V and 7 from J, leaving 19 bases between them. The CDR3 protein is CASSYLLSDRIEKLFF. The CDR3, as DNA: TGTGCCAGCAGTTATCTCCTCAGCGACAGGATTGAAAAACTGTTTTTT.

The chain carries TRBV7-9 and TRBJ1-1; a possible D gene is TRBD1 (5 bases). Between the trimmed V and J ends, which lost 7 bases and 6 bases, there was a span of 12 bases. The CDR3 has 12 residues. In germline, CDR1 is SEHNR, CDR2 FQNEAQ (reference sequence). The CDR3 DNA reads as TGTGCCAGCACCTGGGGGTACGCTGAAGCTTTCTTT. Amino acids: CASTWGYAEAFF. Using reference TRBV7-9 and TRBJ1-1 for the parts outside the CDR3, the full variable domain is DTGVSQNPRHKITKRGQNVTFRCDPISEHNRLYWYRQTLGQGPEFLTYFQNEAQLEKSRLLSDRFSAERPKGSFSTLEIQRTEQGDSAMYLCASTWGYAEAFFGQGTRLTVV.

The chain is built from TRBV5-1 and TRBJ1-1; D gene unclear. The germline V and J ends were trimmed by 2 bases and 6 bases, with 11 bases remaining between them. The CDR3 extends over 13 amino acids. CDR1 is SGHRS and CDR2 is YFSETQ in the germline V gene. CDR3 coding DNA: TGCGCCAGCAGCTTCTGGGAAGGTTCTGAAGCTTTCTTT. This gives the protein CASSFWEGSEAFF.

This clonotype was found many times. The chain joins TRBV11-2 to TRBJ1-1, with 7 bases aligning to TRBD1. CDR1 is SGHAT and CDR2 is FQNNGV in the germline V gene. Trimming took 5 bases from V and 3 from J; bases not matched to a gene: 6. The CDR3 spans 14 residues. CDR3 coding DNA: TGTGCCAGCAGCCTTAGACAGGGATACACTGAAGCTTTCTTT. This gives the protein CASSLRQGYTEAFF.

The table lists this clonotype with a few counts. The V gene is TRBV11-2, the J gene TRBJ1-2, with 7 bases lining up with TRBD1. The CDR3 runs to 14 residues. From germline, CDR1 is SGHAT and CDR2 FQNNGV. V shed 5 bases, J shed 5 bases, and the junction held 8 bases outside the gene matches. In DNA, the CDR3 is TGTGCCAGCAGCAAGACCGGGACAGATTATGGCTACACCTTC. Amino acids: CASSKTGTDYGYTF.

The chain links TRBV20-1 to TRBJ1-5; possibly TRBD1 for D (5 bases). V was trimmed by 5 bases and J by 1 base, leaving 9 bases between them. Germline V lookup: CDR1 DFQATT, CDR2 SNEGSKA (reference sequence). The CDR3 spans 13 residues. The CDR3 is CSAGRGSNQPQHF. The CDR3 nucleotides read TGCAGTGCTGGGAGGGGAAGCAATCAGCCCCAGCATTTT.

The chain recombines TRBV7-3 with TRBJ2-1, with 9 bases identical to TRBD1. This CDR3 contains 15 residues. Germline-derived CDR1 and CDR2 are SGHTA and FQGTGA. With 3 bases clipped from V and 7 bases from J, the junction kept 7 bases outside the gene matches. DNA of the CDR3: TGTGCCAGCAGCTTCACCGGACAGGGGAGGAATGAGCAGTTCTTC. Translation: CASSFTGQGRNEQFF.

This clonotype was found a few times. This chain joins TRBV28 and TRBJ1-6; 8 bases line up with TRBD1. CDR3 length: 15 amino acids. Germline CDR1 reads MDHEN; CDR2 reads SYDVKM. The V segment lost 3 bases and the J segment 16 bases; nucleotides outside the gene matches: 14. DNA of the CDR3: TGTGCCAGCAGTTTTTCGCAGGGGGCCCCTCCTGAACTCCACTTT. It encodes CASSFSQGAPPELHF.

This clonotype was detected a few times. The V gene is TRBV6-5, the J gene TRBJ1-2; 8 nucleotides line up with TRBD1. J gave up 3 bases and V 4 bases, and 7 bases lay outside the gene matches. The CDR3 covers 15 residues. The germline gives CDR1 MNHEY, CDR2 SVGAGI. The CDR3 loop reads CASSFPGQGHYGYTF. CDR3 bases: TGTGCCAGCAGTTTCCCCGGACAGGGACACTATGGCTACACCTTC.

The chain uses TRBV5-1 and TRBJ1-1, with 8 bases identical to TRBD1. The last part of the DNA fits TRBJ1-6 better; the J call may be wrong. Germline V gene sequence: CDR1 SGHRS, CDR2 YFSETQ. The CDR3 has 16 amino acids. CDR3 bases: TGCGCCAGCAGCTTGGACCGGGACAGGTTTAATTCACCCCTCCACTTT. Its protein is CASSLDRDRFNSPLHF.

This clonotype was observed a handful of times. The V call is TRBV9, the J call TRBJ2-5; either TRBD1 or TRBD2 may fit D (5 bases each). V gave up 2 bases and J gave up 2 bases, with 13 bases separating them. The germline V gene encodes CDR1 SGDLS and CDR2 YYNGEE. This CDR3 region has 15 residues. This CDR3 reads CASSVFTGPQETQYF. CDR3 in DNA: TGTGCCAGCAGCGTTTTTACGGGACCTCAAGAGACCCAGTACTTC.

This clonotype was observed at least ten times. The CDR3 spells CSVEQAPNTEAFF. The CDR3 nucleotides read TGCAGCGTTGAGCAGGCGCCGAACACTGAAGCTTTCTTT. The chain recombines TRBV29-1 with TRBJ1-1; D not resolved. The CDR3 spans 13 residues. Trimming left V 3 bases short and J 1 base short, with 9 bases between. Germline V gene lookup returns CDR1 SQVTM and CDR2 ANQGSEA.

The chain links TRBV7-9 to TRBJ1-4; 8 bases fit TRBD1. Germline V gene lookup returns CDR1 SEHNR and CDR2 FQNEAQ (reference sequence). The V gene end was trimmed by 4 bases and the J gene end by 2 bases; junction bases not matched to a gene: 9. CDR3 length: 17 residues. The CDR3 nucleotides read TGTGCCAGCAGCTCCCAGGACAGGGATGCGACTAATGAAAAACTGTTTTTT. Residues: CASSSQDRDATNEKLFF.

The table lists this clonotype with many counts. V and J are TRBV6-2 or TRBV6-3 and TRBJ2-5; D might be TRBD2 (7 bases). In germline, CDR1 is MNHEY, CDR2 SVGEGT. V lost 2 bases to trimming and J lost 4 bases, with 20 bases between them. The CDR3 contains 17 residues. CDR3 amino acids: CASSYGELAEGGETQYF. CDR3 DNA sequence: TGTGCCAGCAGTTACGGCGAGCTAGCGGAGGGGGGAGAGACCCAGTACTTC.